These 25 T cell receptor beta chains were sequenced from one sample in a study of cytomegalovirus exposure and HLA in healthy donors. It was with 60 Vbeta and 13 Jbeta primers that the PCR ran. Assay: immunoSEQ multiplex PCR; the TCRdb copy retains only in-frame clones and omits some. The sample holds 110,000 to 150,000 clones, 76% seen once. Material: PBMCs. These receptors were obtained from a young man in good health and CMV-seronegative.

The rearrangement links TRBV27 to TRBJ2-2; D call uncertain. This CDR3 is built from 13 residues. Trimming cost V 2 bases and J 10 bases, with 11 bases left between them. Germline loops: CDR1 MNHEY, CDR2 SMNVEV (reference sequence). The CDR3 coding sequence is TGTGCCAGCAGTTTAGCGGAAAGGAAGGAGCTGTTTTTT. This sequence encodes CASSLAERKELFF.

This clone occurred once. The chain is built from TRBV5-6 and TRBJ2-3; maybe TRBD2 (5 bases). Deletions cut 3 bases from V and 4 bases from J, with 18 bases between. Per the germline V gene, CDR1 is SGHDT and CDR2 is YYEEEE. There are 16 residues in the CDR3. The CDR3 nucleotides read TGTGCCAGCAGCTCCCCTAGCTTACGCGCCGCAGATACGCAGTATTTT. Its translation is CASSSPSLRAADTQYF. The full variable domain, in which reference TRBV5-6 and TRBJ2-3 provide the parts outside the CDR3, is DAGVTQSPTHLIKTRGQQVTLRCSPKSGHDTVSWYQQALGQGPQFIFQYYEEEERQRGNFPDRFSGHQFPNYSSELNVNALLLGDSALYLCASSSPSLRAADTQYFGPGTRLTVL.

This clone was recorded once. The V call is TRBV5-8, the J call TRBJ2-2; TRBD1 matches 7 bases. There are 15 residues in the CDR3. Per germline, CDR1 SGHTS and CDR2 YDEGEE. V was pared by 4 bases and J by 5 bases, with 8 bases of the junction left unmatched. CDR3 nucleotides: TGTGCCAGCAGCACAGACAGGGTCCCGACCGGGGAGCTGTTTTTT. It encodes CASSTDRVPTGELFF.

The chain recombines TRBV9 with TRBJ2-1, with TRBD2 matching over 10 bases. V lost 0 bases to trimming and J lost 6 bases; unmatched junction nucleotides: 9. Germline V gene lookup returns CDR1 SGDLS and CDR2 YYNGEE. The CDR3 totals 17 residues. The DNA of the CDR3 is TGTGCCAGCAGCGTAGTTGTTGGGGTAGCGGGAGGCAATGAGCAGTTCTTC. This translates into CASSVVVGVAGGNEQFF.

The chain has TRBV15 and TRBJ2-7, with D hard to call. Germline-derived CDR1 and CDR2 are LNHNV and YYDKDF (reference sequence). Trimming pared 0 bases from V and 9 bases from J, leaving 12 bases between. This CDR3 is 13 amino acids long. Here the CDR3 DNA reads TGTGCCACCAGCAGAGATGGCCACCTAGGGCAGTACTTC. Amino acids: CATSRDGHLGQYF. The full variable domain, with the rest looked up from reference TRBV15 and TRBJ2-7, is DAMVIQNPRYQVTQFGKPVTLSCSQTLNHNVMYWYQQKSSQAPKLLFHYYDKDFNNEADTPDNFQSRRPNTSFCFLDIRSPGLGDTAMYLCATSRDGHLGQYFGPGTRLTVT.

V gene TRBV6-5 combines with J gene TRBJ2-2; a possible D gene is TRBD1 (5 bases). Trimming pared 1 base from V and 3 bases from J, leaving 12 bases between. CDR1 is MNHEY and CDR2 is SVGAGI in the germline V gene. The CDR3 is made up of 16 amino acids. Here the CDR3 reads CASSYLGRPDTGELFF. CDR3 sequence (DNA): TGTGCCAGCAGTTACTTGGGGCGCCCTGACACCGGGGAGCTGTTTTTT.

The V and J genes are TRBV7-3 and TRBJ2-1; D may be TRBD1 (6 bases). This CDR3 contains 15 residues. From germline, CDR1 is SGHTA and CDR2 FQGTGA. V was clipped by 5 bases and J by 0 bases, with 11 bases between them. Here the CDR3 DNA reads TGTGCCAGCAGCGATACAGGGAGCTCCTACAATGAGCAGTTCTTC. It is translated as CASSDTGSSYNEQFF.

V and J are TRBV14 and TRBJ2-3, with D tentatively TRBD2 (6 bases). The CDR3 length is 16 residues. V was pared by 0 bases and J by 0 bases, with 10 bases between. Per germline, CDR1 SGHDN and CDR2 FVKESK. This CDR3 reads CASSQDPGTSTDTQYF. CDR3 DNA: TGTGCCAGCAGCCAAGACCCAGGGACTAGCACAGATACGCAGTATTTT.

V usage is TRBV27 and J usage is TRBJ1-1; 9 nucleotides align to TRBD1. Trimming removed 4 bases from V and 4 bases from J; junction bases left unmatched: 19. CDR3 length equals 19 residues. Germline values: CDR1 MNHEY, CDR2 SMNVEV (reference sequence). The CDR3 sequence: CASSSRPLQGARGTTEAFF. The CDR3 DNA follows: TGTGCCAGCAGTTCCCGCCCCCTACAGGGGGCGCGTGGGACCACTGAAGCTTTCTTT.

Here the CDR3 DNA reads TGTGCCAGCAGCGGCCAGGAGCGGGATACGCAGTATTTT. It is translated as CASSGQERDTQYF. The chain couples TRBV9 to TRBJ2-3; perhaps TRBD2 as D (5 bases). Germline V gene data show CDR1 as SGDLS and CDR2 as YYNGEE. V gave up 3 bases and J gave up 6 bases, with 11 bases separating them. There are 13 residues in the CDR3.

This clone was observed a few times. This chain joins TRBV27 and TRBJ1-1; 8 nucleotides match TRBD1. Germline-derived CDR1 and CDR2 are MNHEY and SMNVEV (reference sequence). Trimming removed 6 bases from V and 10 bases from J; junction bases left unmatched: 7. The CDR3 totals 12 residues. The CDR3 sequence is CASSFGQGRAFF. CDR3 sequence (DNA): TGTGCCAGCAGCTTCGGACAGGGTAGAGCTTTCTTT.

This chain links TRBV7-2 with TRBJ2-7, with 13 bases that match TRBD2. The CDR3 has 14 amino acids. The ends lost 6 bases at V and 6 bases at J; junction bases unmatched: 5. Germline CDR1 and CDR2: SGHTA and FQGNSA. As DNA, the CDR3 is TGTGCCAGCAGTACTAGCGGGGGGGCTTCCGAGCAGTACTTC. Translating it yields CASSTSGGASEQYF.

The chain combines TRBV6-5 with TRBJ1-1; the D gene is possibly TRBD1 (5 bases). The CDR3 extends over 15 amino acids. Trimming took off 2 bases at V and 1 base at J, with 11 bases between the two ends. The V gene's germline CDR1 is MNHEY and CDR2 SVGAGI. CDR3 sequence reads: CASSYNRSPNTEAFF. CDR3 in DNA: TGTGCCAGCAGTTACAACAGGTCACCGAACACTGAAGCTTTCTTT.

J is TRBJ2-5 and V is TRBV19; 10 bases line up with TRBD1. The V and J ends lost 7 bases and 7 bases, in that order; junction bases with no gene match: 18. This CDR3 is 17 amino acids long. Germline V CDR1 and CDR2: LNHDA, SQIVND (reference sequence). CDR3 sequence (DNA): TGTGCCAGTACCCGTACCGGGACAGGGGTCACGCGGATGACCCAGTACTTC. It yields the protein CASTRTGTGVTRMTQYF.

This chain joins TRBV7-3 and TRBJ2-7, with 7 bases aligning to TRBD1. The V gene end was trimmed by 4 bases and the J gene end by 4 bases; junction bases not matched to a gene: 7. Germline V gives CDR1 SGHTA, CDR2 FQGTGA. The CDR3 runs 14 residues. The CDR3 bases are TGTGCCAGCAGCTCTTCGACAGGGAGTTACGAGCAGTACTTC. Translated: CASSSSTGSYEQYF.

The V call is TRBV6-5, the J call TRBJ1-2; the match to TRBD1 covers 7 bases. From germline, CDR1 is MNHEY and CDR2 SVGAGI. V gave up 6 bases and J gave up 6 bases; unmatched junction bases: 13. The CDR3 is made up of 15 amino acids. CDR3 sequence reads: CASSPYRTGADGYTF. The CDR3 DNA sequence: TGTGCCAGCAGCCCTTACCGTACAGGGGCGGATGGCTACACCTTC.

The chain is built from TRBV5-1 and TRBJ2-3; 11 bases match TRBD1. The CDR3 runs 16 residues. Germline V gene lookup returns CDR1 SGHRS and CDR2 YFSETQ. J was trimmed by 6 bases and V by 2 bases; bases with no gene match: 8. CDR3 DNA sequence: TGCGCCAGCAGCTTAAACGGACAGGGGGCGGCGGATACGCAGTATTTT. Translating it yields CASSLNGQGAADTQYF.

The chain uses TRBV30 and TRBJ1-2; 8 nucleotides agree with TRBD1. The length of the CDR3 is 15 residues. Per the germline V gene, CDR1 is GTSNPN and CDR2 is SVGIG (reference sequence). J gave up 4 bases and V 5 bases, and 12 bases lay outside the gene matches. The CDR3 is CAWATGGQALYGYTF. The CDR3 nucleotides read TGTGCCTGGGCTACTGGGGGACAGGCCCTCTATGGCTACACCTTC. The variable domain in full, with the rest retrieved from reference TRBV30 and TRBJ1-2, is SQTIHQWPATLVQPVGSPLSLECTVEGTSNPNLYWYRQAAGRGLQLLFYSVGIGQISSEVPQNLSASRPQDRQFILSSKKLLLSDSGFYLCAWATGGQALYGYTFGSGTRLTVV.

This chain connects TRBV5-1 to TRBJ2-7, with D possibly being TRBD1 (6 bases). Germline-derived CDR1 and CDR2 are SGHRS and YFSETQ. Trimming cost V 7 bases and J 5 bases, with 13 bases left between them. The CDR3 spans 12 residues. The CDR3, as DNA: TGCGCCAGCGGGGGCAGGGCAAACGAGCAGTACTTC. It yields the protein CASGGRANEQYF.

This chain connects TRBV13 to TRBJ1-2; D is possibly TRBD1 (6 bases). Germline CDR1 PRHDT, CDR2 FYEKMQ (reference sequence). V was trimmed by 5 bases and J by 10 bases, leaving 26 bases between them. CDR3 length equals 16 residues. The CDR3 reads CASSLLGPGEHHAYTF. CDR3 nucleotide sequence: TGTGCCAGCAGCCTCCTAGGACCAGGGGAGCATCATGCCTACACCTTC.

The sample holds one count of this clone. The chain links TRBV10-3 to TRBJ1-1; D might be TRBD1 (6 bases). The CDR3 runs 15 residues. The V gene's germline CDR1 is ENHRY and CDR2 SYGVKD. V lost 0 bases and J lost 5, with 13 bases in between. The CDR3 loop reads CAISESGGAGTEAFF. The CDR3 nucleotides are TGTGCCATCAGTGAGTCTGGGGGGGCAGGGACTGAAGCTTTCTTT.

Only a few counts were recorded for this clone. The chain joins TRBV7-9 to TRBJ2-7; D is perhaps TRBD2 (5 bases). The germline V gene encodes CDR1 SEHNR and CDR2 FQNEAQ (reference sequence). This CDR3 has 16 residues. Between the trimmed V and J ends, which lost 1 base and 4 bases, there was a span of 17 bases. The CDR3, as DNA: TGTGCCAGCAGCTTAGTCGGTCGAGTGGCGGGTTACGAGCAGTACTTC. This sequence encodes CASSLVGRVAGYEQYF.

The chain employs TRBV11-2 and TRBJ2-7, with 11 nucleotides matching TRBD2. The CDR3 is 14 amino acids. Unmatched junction bases numbered 8, after V lost 4 bases and J lost 9 bases. Per germline, CDR1 SGHAT and CDR2 FQNNGV. CDR3 DNA: TGTGCCAGCAGCTCCGGGACTAGCGGCCTGGGGCAGTACTTC. Translation: CASSSGTSGLGQYF.

The DNA of the CDR3 is TGTGCCAGCGGGGCCGCCAGCGGGGAAGCGGCCCAGTACTTC. This encodes CASGAASGEAAQYF. The chain joins TRBV2 to TRBJ2-5; 7 nucleotides align to TRBD2. With V trimmed by 8 bases and J by 9 bases, 15 bases remained unmatched. Germline V gene data show CDR1 as SNHLY and CDR2 as FYNNEI. The CDR3 length is 14 residues.

J is TRBJ1-3 and V is TRBV11-2, with 9 bases fitting TRBD1. The CDR3 has 15 amino acids. The V and J ends lost 5 bases and 0 bases, in that order; junction bases with no gene match: 2. Germline V gene sequence: CDR1 SGHAT, CDR2 FQNNGV. In DNA, the CDR3 is TGTGCCAGCAGCAGGGACAGGGCCTCTGGAAACACCATATATTTT. Translated: CASSRDRASGNTIYF.